Listed below are T cell receptor beta chains from one sample, sequenced in a study of monozygotic twins with inflammatory bowel disease. With the 5' RACE reads reprocessed, TCRdb shows one record per CDR3 protein and no DNA. The sample table includes 420,000 or so distinct CDR3 sequences. The specimen was blood. The receptor set was obtained from a human donor with ulcerative colitis or Crohn's disease, or a healthy co-twin of an affected twin (not recorded which). Both conserved end residues are part of each CDR3. Each record gives: V gene, J gene, CDR3 protein.

TRBV7-9	TRBJ2-3	CATSGSDLDATDTQYF
TRBV10-3	TRBJ2-3	CAIRASADTQYF
TRBV6-2/TRBV6-3	TRBJ1-2	CATSGAAYGYTF
TRBV10-3	TRBJ2-1	CAILSGRDDEQFF
TRBV3-1	TRBJ1-1	CASSQEYRTGTNTEAFF
TRBV3-1	TRBJ1-2	CASSLLQPGQGRDGYTF
TRBV21-1	TRBJ2-7	CASSKRASGARNYEQYF
TRBV7-3	TRBJ1-1	CASSLDGPRVGEGAFF
TRBV12-3/TRBV12-4	TRBJ2-1	CASSFGAGLNNEQFF
TRBV18	TRBJ2-1	CASSPVRSSYNEQFF
TRBV12-3/TRBV12-4	TRBJ1-6	CASSFSQGKSPLHF
TRBV19	TRBJ2-4	CASSISGGRATGIQYF
TRBV15	TRBJ2-7	CATSSSRTSGTQYF
TRBV2	TRBJ1-2	CASSKANYGYTF
TRBV18	TRBJ1-4	CASSPSGQSEKLFF
TRBV5-1	TRBJ2-7	CASSSTSGGNYEQYF
TRBV4-1	TRBJ1-4	CASSQAKGINEKLFF
TRBV5-1	TRBJ2-1	CASSPPGGTSSYNEQFF
TRBV5-1	TRBJ2-3	CASAPPGTSTDTQYF
TRBV3-1	TRBJ2-1	CASSQDPGRDNEQFF
TRBV5-1	TRBJ2-2	CASSGAGLTSGELFF
TRBV18	TRBJ2-2	CASSPVVTGTGATGELFF
TRBV3-1	TRBJ2-1	CASSQKKQALYNEQFF
TRBV27	TRBJ2-1	CASSNPSGPSYNEQFF
TRBV6-1	TRBJ1-3	CASTRSRTEWSGNTIYF
TRBV7-9	TRBJ1-5	CASSLSEQPQHF
TRBV11-3	TRBJ2-4	CASSLGAGDAKNIQYF
TRBV5-1	TRBJ1-2	CASSLDSDYGYTF
TRBV6-1	TRBJ2-7	CASRVPGGAYYEQYF
TRBV5-6	TRBJ2-1	CASSNDLGRYNEQFF
TRBV14	TRBJ1-4	CASRPTGKEKLFF
TRBV5-6	TRBJ2-3	CASSLLAGARTDTQYF
TRBV18	TRBJ1-5	CASSSGAGQPQHF
TRBV5-1	TRBJ1-1	CASSENRGKGTEAFF
TRBV20-1	TRBJ1-3	CSARTGRPNTIYF
TRBV3-1	TRBJ2-1	CASSQGLVFEQFF
TRBV7-8	TRBJ2-4	CASSLRTGDIQYF
TRBV2	TRBJ2-5	CASSDPSSRDPETQYF
TRBV7-9	TRBJ1-2	CASSASQGFRGYTF
TRBV5-1	TRBJ1-1	CASSLASNTEAFF
TRBV5-1	TRBJ1-2	CASQGGADYGYTF
TRBV27	TRBJ2-7	CASSPPRDRGRLEQYF
TRBV6-1	TRBJ2-7	CASSERWAASYEQYF
TRBV10-2	TRBJ2-3	CASNGGPDTQYF
TRBV2	TRBJ2-7	CASSEARPGGYEQYF
TRBV19	TRBJ2-2	CASRITGSIIGELFF
TRBV7-9	TRBJ2-5	CASSTDRKRTGTETQYF
TRBV7-2	TRBJ1-6	CASSPYGGNSPLHF
TRBV7-2	TRBJ2-5	CASSLGNQYETQYF
TRBV5-1	TRBJ1-1	CASSSRQGGHAEAFF
TRBV5-1	TRBJ2-1	CASSFGGANEQFF
TRBV5-1	TRBJ2-7	CASSARMEGYEQYF
TRBV20-1	TRBJ1-2	CSALAGSGYTF